These T cell receptor beta chains were read from a single sample in a study of long-term antiretroviral therapy in people with HIV. The repertoire was sequenced with immunoSEQ multiplex PCR; TCRdb's copy has only in-frame clones and lacks some. The data contain more than 7,000 clones, 65% to 75% of them singletons. The sequencing here drew on unsorted PBMCs, taken approximately eleven months before starting antiretroviral therapy. The receptor source for this set is a man aged 35 to 55 with HIV. The CDR3 runs from the conserved cysteine through the conserved F or W. Each record gives: V gene, clone size, D gene, J gene, CDR3 protein, CDR3 DNA. D genes are given only for firm matches. Expanded clones get a size class; other rows say once, few or many, or leave the size out.

>TRBV13|once|TRBD1|TRBJ1-3
CASSLEVTGGVKAGNTIYF
TGTGCCAGCAGCTTAGAGGTCACAGGGGGAGTTAAAGCTGGAAACACCATATATTTT
>TRBV6-6|NA|TRBD2|TRBJ2-7
CASSSGTTSEQYF
TGTGCCAGCAGTTCCGGGACTACGAGCGAGCAGTACTTC
>TRBV28|NA|NA|TRBJ1-4
CASSLWASNEKLFF
TGTGCCAGCAGTTTATGGGCCAGTAATGAAAAACTGTTTTTT
>TRBV15|NA|NA|TRBJ2-1
CATSREEMTDYNEQFF
TGTGCCACCAGCAGAGAAGAGATGACAGATTACAATGAGCAGTTCTTC
>TRBV28|NA|NA|TRBJ1-2
CASSLIVGGYGYTF
TGTGCCAGCAGTTTAATTGTTGGGGGGTATGGCTACACCTTC
>TRBV28|NA|NA|TRBJ1-5
CASSSRGEGNQPQHF
TGTGCCAGCAGTTCCCGAGGAGAGGGCAATCAGCCCCAGCATTTT
>TRBV7-9|few|TRBD1|TRBJ1-4
CASSLGGQGTNEKLFF
TGTGCCAGCAGCTTGGGCGGACAGGGGACTAATGAAAAACTGTTTTTT
>TRBV30|once|NA|TRBJ1-1
CAWSVSVNTEAFF
TGTGCCTGGAGTGTATCCGTGAACACTGAAGCTTTCTTT
>TRBV5-4|NA|TRBD2|TRBJ2-3
CASSSPIAGGPDTQYF
TGTGCCAGCAGCTCCCCGATAGCGGGGGGGCCAGATACGCAGTATTTT
>TRBV5-6|few|NA|TRBJ2-1
CASSLESGAEQFF
TGTGCCAGCAGCTTGGAGTCCGGGGCTGAGCAGTTCTTC
>TRBV6-6|NA|NA|TRBJ1-1
CASSYGGRVWAFF
TGTGCCAGCAGTTATGGGGGAAGGGTTTGGGCTTTCTTT
>TRBV4-1|NA|TRBD2|TRBJ2-3
CASGLSGGGADTQYF
TGCGCCAGCGGGTTGAGCGGGGGGGGTGCAGATACGCAGTATTTT
>TRBV6-5|few|TRBD1|TRBJ2-7
CASSSWTGLSYEQYF
TGTGCCAGCAGTTCATGGACAGGTCTCTCCTACGAGCAGTACTTC
>TRBV5-1|NA|NA|TRBJ2-7
CASSPLNGLPYEQYF
TGCGCCAGCAGCCCCCTGAATGGGCTCCCCTACGAGCAGTACTTC
>TRBV5-1|NA|TRBD1|TRBJ1-1
CASGQGTLNTEAFF
TGCGCCAGCGGACAGGGGACCTTGAACACTGAAGCTTTCTTT
>TRBV7-2|NA|TRBD1|TRBJ1-2
CASSQTGTYGYTF
TGTGCCAGCAGCCAGACAGGGACCTATGGCTACACCTTC
>TRBV2|once|NA|TRBJ2-7
CASRAQTYEQYF
TGTGCCAGCAGGGCACAAACCTACGAGCAGTACTTC
>TRBV9|NA|NA|TRBJ2-1
CASSVGGWKGNEQFF
TGTGCCAGCAGCGTAGGTGGCTGGAAAGGGAATGAGCAGTTCTTC
>TRBV5-8|NA|TRBD2|TRBJ2-5
CASSSRDGSGVLYQETQYF
TGTGCCAGCAGCTCCCGCGACGGTAGCGGGGTCCTTTACCAAGAGACCCAGTACTTC
>TRBV10-3|NA|NA|TRBJ1-5
CAIQDSNQPQHF
TGTGCCATACAGGATAGCAATCAGCCCCAGCATTTT
>TRBV28|medium-sized|NA|TRBJ2-7
CASSPYSGTGYEQYF
TGTGCCAGCAGTCCCTATTCCGGGACGGGATACGAGCAGTACTTC
>TRBV5-1|NA|TRBD2|TRBJ2-3
CASSLAGGGPDTQYF
TGCGCCAGCAGCTTGGCCGGCGGGGGGCCGGATACGCAGTATTTT
>TRBV19|NA|TRBD1|TRBJ2-1
CAVWPGQGHNEQFF
TGTGCCGTTTGGCCGGGACAGGGCCATAATGAGCAGTTCTTC
>TRBV5-1|NA|NA|TRBJ2-1
CASSLVAGANNEQFF
TGCGCCAGCAGCTTGGTCGCAGGGGCTAACAATGAGCAGTTCTTC
>TRBV5-4|NA|NA|TRBJ1-2
CASSGRTVNYGYTF
TGTGCCAGCAGCGGCAGGACGGTGAACTATGGCTACACCTTC
>TRBV5-5|NA|NA|TRBJ1-1
CASSLVAGVTEAFF
TGTGCCAGCAGCTTGGTCGCAGGGGTGACTGAAGCTTTCTTT
>TRBV5-5|NA|NA|TRBJ2-7
CASSPRDAAYEQYF
TGTGCCAGCAGCCCCCGGGACGCCGCCTACGAGCAGTACTTC
>TRBV29-1|NA|NA|TRBJ2-2
CSARSRVSGELFF
TGCAGCGCGCGATCCAGGGTATCCGGGGAGCTGTTTTTT
>TRBV27|NA|TRBD1|TRBJ1-5
CASSFGQGRQPQHF
TGTGCCAGCAGTTTCGGACAGGGGAGGCAGCCCCAGCATTTT
>TRBV9|NA|NA|TRBJ1-4
CASSFGGLANEKLFF
TGTGCCAGCAGCTTTGGAGGACTCGCTAATGAAAAACTGTTTTTT
>TRBV10-2|NA|NA|TRBJ1-2
CASSEYRTRGYTF
TGCGCCAGCAGTGAGTATAGGACCAGGGGCTACACCTTC
>TRBV5-1|NA|TRBD1|TRBJ1-2
CASSPDRASSYTF
TGCGCCAGCAGCCCCGACAGGGCGTCTAGCTACACCTTC
>TRBV7-9|NA|NA|TRBJ2-3
CASSYPQGIATDTQYF
TGTGCCAGCAGCTACCCCCAGGGGATAGCCACAGATACGCAGTATTTT
>TRBV6-5|few|NA|TRBJ2-2
CASRDPNTGELFF
TGTGCCAGCAGAGACCCCAACACCGGGGAGCTGTTTTTT
>TRBV19|NA|TRBD1|TRBJ1-1
CASTTPGQGKAFF
TGTGCCAGTACGACCCCCGGACAGGGGAAAGCTTTCTTT
>TRBV6-1|NA|NA|TRBJ1-6
CASMGHDGPTLHF
TGTGCCAGCATGGGACATGATGGTCCAACCCTCCACTTT
>TRBV4-2|NA|NA|TRBJ1-1
CASSQNQANTEAFF
TGTGCCAGCAGCCAAAACCAAGCCAACACTGAAGCTTTCTTT